This note documents a single T cell receptor beta chain sequence. The length of the CDR3 is 17 residues. V gave up 2 bases and J gave up 8 bases; unmatched junction bases: 11. CDR1 is SGHVS and CDR2 is FQNEAQ in the germline V gene. Sequenced by immunoSEQ multiplex PCR; TCRdb stores in-frame clones only, minus some. This table has 60,000 to 65,000 clones, under 95% appearing once. This sample is part of a study of OX40 agonist ivuxolimab in advanced cancers. The material sequenced was CD4+ or CD8+ T cells sorted from blood, taken in a trial of the OX40 agonist ivuxolimab. This clonotype was obtained from an adult with an advanced solid tumor such as melanoma, head and neck, liver or kidney cancer. The chain combines TRBV7-8 with TRBJ1-4, with TRBD1 matching 10 bases. This CDR3 reads CASSLLTGGGSVEKLFF. The DNA for the CDR3 is TGTGCCAGCAGCTTACTGACAGGGGGCGGATCGGTCGAAAAACTGTTTTTT.